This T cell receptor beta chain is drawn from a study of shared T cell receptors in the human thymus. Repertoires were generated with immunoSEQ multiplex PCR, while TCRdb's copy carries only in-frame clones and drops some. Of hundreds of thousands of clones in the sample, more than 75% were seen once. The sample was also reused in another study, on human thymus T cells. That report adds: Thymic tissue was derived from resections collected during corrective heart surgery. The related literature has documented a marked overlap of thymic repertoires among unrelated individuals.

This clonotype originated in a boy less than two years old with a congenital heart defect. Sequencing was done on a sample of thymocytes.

This chain's CDR3 is CASSYKGAHQPQHF. CDR3 sequence (DNA): TGTGCCAGCAGTTACAAAGGGGCCCATCAGCCCCAGCATTTT. The gene calls are TRBV6-5 and TRBJ1-5, with D possibly matching TRBD1 (5 bases). This CDR3 is built from 14 residues. CDR1 is MNHEY and CDR2 is SVGAGI in the germline V gene. The V gene lost 2 bases and the J gene lost 5 bases, with 10 bases spanning the gap.